The clone carrying this T cell receptor beta chain was observed a handful of times. cDNA reverse transcribed from extracted RNA served as the sequencing template. Repertoires were generated with immunoSEQ multiplex PCR, while TCRdb's copy carries only in-frame clones and drops some. Of about 130,000 clones in the sample, around 50% were seen once. This sample is part of a study of CD8+ T cells in alopecia areata. CDR3 length: 12 amino acids. V lost 6 bases and J lost 2, with 8 bases in between. Germline CDR1 MNHEY, CDR2 SMNVEV (reference sequence). The treatment denotes: oral pan-JAK inhibitor, 5-10 mg twice daily.

This sequence was found in a human donor with alopecia areata. The chain is built from TRBV27 and TRBJ2-7; perhaps TRBD2 as D (6 bases). The sample was CD8+ T cells sorted from blood, taken at week 4, from a patient treated with tofacitinib. In DNA, the CDR3 is TGTGCCAGCAGGCGGGGAGCCTACGAGCAGTACTTC. Its protein product is CASRRGAYEQYF.